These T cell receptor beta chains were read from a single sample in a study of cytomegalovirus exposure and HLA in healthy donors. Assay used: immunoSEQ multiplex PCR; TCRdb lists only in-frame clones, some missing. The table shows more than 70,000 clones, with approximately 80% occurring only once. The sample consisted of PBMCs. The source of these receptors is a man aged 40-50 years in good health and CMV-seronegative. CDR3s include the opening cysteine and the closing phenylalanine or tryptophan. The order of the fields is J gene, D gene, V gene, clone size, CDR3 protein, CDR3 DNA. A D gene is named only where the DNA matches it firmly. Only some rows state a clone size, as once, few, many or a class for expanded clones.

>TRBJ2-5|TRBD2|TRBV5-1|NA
CASSLLAGETQYF
TGCGCCAGCAGTTTACTAGCGGGCGAGACCCAGTACTTC
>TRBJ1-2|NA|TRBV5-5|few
CASRTSPPRVNGYTF
TGTGCCAGCAGAACCTCGCCCCCTCGAGTGAATGGCTACACCTTC
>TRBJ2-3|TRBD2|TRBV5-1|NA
CASREASGGWPDTQYF
TGCGCCAGCAGGGAGGCTAGCGGGGGGTGGCCAGATACGCAGTATTTT
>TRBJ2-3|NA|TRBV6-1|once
CASSVAGATDTQYF
TGTGCCAGCAGTGTCGCGGGGGCCACAGATACGCAGTATTTT
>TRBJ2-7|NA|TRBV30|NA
CAWEEYYEQYF
TGTGCCTGGGAAGAGTACTACGAGCAGTACTTC
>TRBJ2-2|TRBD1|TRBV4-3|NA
CASSQLGGAYTGELFF
TGCGCCAGCAGCCAACTAGGGGGCGCTTACACCGGGGAGCTGTTTTTT
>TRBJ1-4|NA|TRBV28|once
CASSLTRITREKLFF
TGTGCCAGCAGTCTCACTCGTATAACGAGGGAAAAACTGTTTTTT
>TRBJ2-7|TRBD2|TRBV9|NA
CASSSTTSGGYYEQYF
TGTGCCAGCAGCTCGACGACTAGCGGGGGCTACTACGAGCAGTACTTC
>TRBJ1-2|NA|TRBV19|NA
CASSMRGETNYGYTF
TGTGCCAGTAGTATGCGCGGTGAGACTAACTATGGCTACACCTTC
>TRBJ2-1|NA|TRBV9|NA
CASSIGTFHNEQFF
TGTGCCAGCAGCATAGGGACATTTCACAATGAGCAGTTCTTC
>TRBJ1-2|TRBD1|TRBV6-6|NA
CASSGQGALGYTF
TGTGCCAGCAGCGGACAGGGGGCTCTTGGCTACACCTTC
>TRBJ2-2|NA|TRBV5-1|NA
CASSSGTLNTGELFF
TGCGCCAGCAGCTCCGGGACTTTGAACACCGGGGAGCTGTTTTTT
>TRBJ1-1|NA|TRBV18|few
CASSPPLGTEAFF
TGTGCCAGCTCACCACCCCTAGGCACTGAAGCTTTCTTT
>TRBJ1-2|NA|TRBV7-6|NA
CASSLDAGGSYGYTF
TGTGCCAGCAGCTTAGACGCGGGGGGAAGCTATGGCTACACCTTC